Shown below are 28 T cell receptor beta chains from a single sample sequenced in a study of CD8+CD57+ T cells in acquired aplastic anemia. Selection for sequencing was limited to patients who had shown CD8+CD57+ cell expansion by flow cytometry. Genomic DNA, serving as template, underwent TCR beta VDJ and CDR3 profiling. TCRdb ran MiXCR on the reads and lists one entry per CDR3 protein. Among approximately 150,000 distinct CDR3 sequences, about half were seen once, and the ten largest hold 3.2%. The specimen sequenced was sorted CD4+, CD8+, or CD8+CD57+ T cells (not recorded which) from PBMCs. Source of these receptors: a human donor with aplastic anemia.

Here the CDR3 reads CASSESGLGDTEAFF. In DNA form, the CDR3 reads TGTGCCAGCAGCGAGTCAGGGCTAGGGGACACTGAAGCTTTCTTT. The chain recombines TRBV9 with TRBJ1-1; possibly TRBD1 for D (5 bases). CDR3 size: 15 residues. From germline, CDR1 is SGDLS and CDR2 YYNGEE. V was shortened by 3 bases and J by 3 bases, with 15 bases between the two germline ends.

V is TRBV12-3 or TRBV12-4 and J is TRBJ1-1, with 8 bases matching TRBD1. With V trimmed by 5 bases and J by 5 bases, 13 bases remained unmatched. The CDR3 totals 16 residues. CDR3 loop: CASSIYSTGDKTEAFF. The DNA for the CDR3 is TGTGCCAGCAGTATCTACTCGACAGGGGATAAGACTGAAGCTTTCTTT.

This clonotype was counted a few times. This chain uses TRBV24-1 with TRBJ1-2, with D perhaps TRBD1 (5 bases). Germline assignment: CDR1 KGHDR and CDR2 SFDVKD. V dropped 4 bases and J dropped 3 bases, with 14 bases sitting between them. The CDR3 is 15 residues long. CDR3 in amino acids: CATSEPGQGHYGYTF. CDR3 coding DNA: TGTGCCACCAGTGAGCCAGGGCAGGGACACTATGGCTACACCTTC.

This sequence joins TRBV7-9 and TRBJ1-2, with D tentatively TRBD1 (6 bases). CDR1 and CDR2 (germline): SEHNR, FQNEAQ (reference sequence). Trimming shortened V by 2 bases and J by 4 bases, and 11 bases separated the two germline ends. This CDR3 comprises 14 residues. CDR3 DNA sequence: TGTGCCAGCAGCTTAAACGGGGACACCTATGGCTACACCTTC. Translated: CASSLNGDTYGYTF.

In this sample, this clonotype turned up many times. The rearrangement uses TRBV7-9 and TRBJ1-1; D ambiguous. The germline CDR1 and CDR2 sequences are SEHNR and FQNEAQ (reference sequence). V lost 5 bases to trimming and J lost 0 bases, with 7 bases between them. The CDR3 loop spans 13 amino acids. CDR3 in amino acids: CASSRHLNTEAFF. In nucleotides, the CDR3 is TGTGCCAGCAGCAGACACCTGAACACTGAAGCTTTCTTT.

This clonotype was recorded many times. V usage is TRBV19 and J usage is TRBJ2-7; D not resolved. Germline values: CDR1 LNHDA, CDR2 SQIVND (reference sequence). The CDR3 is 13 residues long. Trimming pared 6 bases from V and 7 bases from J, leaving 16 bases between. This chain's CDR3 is CASSTGQISEQYF. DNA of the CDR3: TGTGCCAGTAGCACCGGCCAGATTTCGGAGCAGTACTTC.

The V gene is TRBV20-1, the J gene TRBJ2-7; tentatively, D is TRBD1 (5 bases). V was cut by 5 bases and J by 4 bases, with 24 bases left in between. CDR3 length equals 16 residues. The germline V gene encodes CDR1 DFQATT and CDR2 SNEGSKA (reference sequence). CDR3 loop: CSAPDTYAGGIYEQYF. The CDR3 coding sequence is TGCAGTGCTCCGGACACCTACGCAGGTGGAATTTACGAGCAGTACTTC.

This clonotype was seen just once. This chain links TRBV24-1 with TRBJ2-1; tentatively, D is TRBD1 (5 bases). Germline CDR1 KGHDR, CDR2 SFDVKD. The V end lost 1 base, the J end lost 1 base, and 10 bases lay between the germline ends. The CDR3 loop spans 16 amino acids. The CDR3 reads CATSDLQDGSYNEQFF. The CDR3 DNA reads TGTGCCACCAGTGATTTACAGGACGGATCCTACAATGAGCAGTTCTTC.

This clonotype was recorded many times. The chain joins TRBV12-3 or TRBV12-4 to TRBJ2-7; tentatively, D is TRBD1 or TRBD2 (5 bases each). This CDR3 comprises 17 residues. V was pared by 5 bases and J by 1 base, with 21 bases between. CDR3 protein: CASSVARWGSASYEQYF. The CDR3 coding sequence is TGTGCCAGCAGTGTCGCGAGGTGGGGGTCCGCTTCCTACGAGCAGTACTTC.

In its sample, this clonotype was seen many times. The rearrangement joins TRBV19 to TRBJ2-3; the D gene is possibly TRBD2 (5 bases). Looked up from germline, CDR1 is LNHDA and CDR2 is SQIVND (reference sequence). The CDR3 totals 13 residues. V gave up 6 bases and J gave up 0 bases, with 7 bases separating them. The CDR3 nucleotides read TGTGCCAGTAGGACGGGAAGCACAGATACGCAGTATTTT. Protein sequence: CASRTGSTDTQYF.

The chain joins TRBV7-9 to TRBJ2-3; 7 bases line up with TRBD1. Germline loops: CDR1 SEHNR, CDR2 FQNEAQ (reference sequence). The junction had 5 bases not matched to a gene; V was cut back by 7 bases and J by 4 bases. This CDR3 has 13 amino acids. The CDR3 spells CASNSDRADTQYF. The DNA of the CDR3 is TGTGCCAGCAATAGCGACAGGGCAGATACGCAGTATTTT.

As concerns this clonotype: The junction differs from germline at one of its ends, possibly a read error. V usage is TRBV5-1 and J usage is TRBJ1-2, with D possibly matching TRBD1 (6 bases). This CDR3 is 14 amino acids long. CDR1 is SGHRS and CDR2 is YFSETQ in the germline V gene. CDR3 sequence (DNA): TGCGCCAGCAGCTTGGGACAGGAGGTTTATGGCCACACCTTC. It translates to CASSLGQEVYGHTF.

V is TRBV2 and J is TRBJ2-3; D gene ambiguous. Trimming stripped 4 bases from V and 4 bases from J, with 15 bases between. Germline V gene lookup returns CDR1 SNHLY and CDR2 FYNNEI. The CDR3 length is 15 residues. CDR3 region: CASSAGFGGSDTQYF. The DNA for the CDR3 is TGTGCCAGCAGTGCTGGGTTCGGTGGATCAGATACGCAGTATTTT.

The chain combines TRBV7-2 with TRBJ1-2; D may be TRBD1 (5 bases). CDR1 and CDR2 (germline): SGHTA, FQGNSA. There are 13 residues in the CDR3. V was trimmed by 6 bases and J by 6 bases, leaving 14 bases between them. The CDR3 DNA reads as TGTGCCAGCAGTTTGCCGGGGGGGAATGGCTACACCTTC. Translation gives CASSLPGGNGYTF.

CDR3 sequence reads: CATQRQGSADTQYF. DNA for the CDR3: TGTGCCACCCAACGACAGGGGTCGGCAGATACGCAGTATTTT. The chain is built from TRBV24-1 and TRBJ2-3; 8 nucleotides match TRBD1. With 9 bases clipped from V and 4 bases from J, the junction kept 8 bases outside the gene matches. The CDR3 spans 14 residues. Germline values: CDR1 KGHDR, CDR2 SFDVKD.

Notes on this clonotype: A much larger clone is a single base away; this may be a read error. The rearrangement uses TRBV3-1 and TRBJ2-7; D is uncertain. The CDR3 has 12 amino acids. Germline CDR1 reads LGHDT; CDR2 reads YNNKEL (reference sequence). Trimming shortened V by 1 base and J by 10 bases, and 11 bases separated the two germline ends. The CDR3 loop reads CASSQVQETQYV. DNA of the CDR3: TGTGCCAGCAGCCAAGTGCAAGAGACCCAGTACGTC.

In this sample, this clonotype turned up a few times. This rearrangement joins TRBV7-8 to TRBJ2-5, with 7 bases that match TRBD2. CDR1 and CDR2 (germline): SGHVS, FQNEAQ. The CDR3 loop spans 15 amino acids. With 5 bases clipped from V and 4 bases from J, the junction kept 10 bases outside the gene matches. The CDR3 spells CASSMGSQRGETQYF. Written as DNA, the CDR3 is TGTGCCAGCAGCATGGGGAGTCAGCGGGGAGAGACCCAGTACTTC.

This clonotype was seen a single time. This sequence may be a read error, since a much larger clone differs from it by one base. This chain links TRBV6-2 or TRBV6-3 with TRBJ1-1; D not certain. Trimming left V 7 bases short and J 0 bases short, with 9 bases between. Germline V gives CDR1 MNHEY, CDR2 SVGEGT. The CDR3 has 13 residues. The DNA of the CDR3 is TGTGCCAGCAAATGCGCACTGAACACTGAAGCTTTCTTT. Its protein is CASKCALNTEAFF.

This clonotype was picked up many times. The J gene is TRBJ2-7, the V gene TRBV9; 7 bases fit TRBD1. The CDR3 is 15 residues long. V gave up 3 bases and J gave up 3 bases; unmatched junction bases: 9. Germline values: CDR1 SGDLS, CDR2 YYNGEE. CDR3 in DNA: TGTGCCAGCAGCGCCGGGACAGCTAACCTCTACGAGCAGTACTTC. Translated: CASSAGTANLYEQYF. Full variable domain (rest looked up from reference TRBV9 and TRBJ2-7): DSGVTQTPKHLITATGQRVTLRCSPRSGDLSVYWYQQSLDQGLQFLIQYYNGEERAKGNILERFSAQQFPDLHSELNLSSLELGDSALYFCASSAGTANLYEQYFGPGTRLTVT.

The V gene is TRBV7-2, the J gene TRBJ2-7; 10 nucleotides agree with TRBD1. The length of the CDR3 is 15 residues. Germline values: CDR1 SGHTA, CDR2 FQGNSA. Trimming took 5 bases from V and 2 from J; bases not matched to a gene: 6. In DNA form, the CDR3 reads TGTGCCAGCAGCAGAATTGGACAGGGGGCCTACGAGCAGTACTTC. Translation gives CASSRIGQGAYEQYF.

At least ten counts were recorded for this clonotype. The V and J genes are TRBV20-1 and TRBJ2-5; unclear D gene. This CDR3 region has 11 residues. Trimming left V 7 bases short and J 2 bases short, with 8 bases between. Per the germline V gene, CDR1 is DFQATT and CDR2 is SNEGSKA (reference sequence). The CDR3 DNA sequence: TGCAGTGGTGGACGGCAAGAGACCCAGTACTTC. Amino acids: CSGGRQETQYF.

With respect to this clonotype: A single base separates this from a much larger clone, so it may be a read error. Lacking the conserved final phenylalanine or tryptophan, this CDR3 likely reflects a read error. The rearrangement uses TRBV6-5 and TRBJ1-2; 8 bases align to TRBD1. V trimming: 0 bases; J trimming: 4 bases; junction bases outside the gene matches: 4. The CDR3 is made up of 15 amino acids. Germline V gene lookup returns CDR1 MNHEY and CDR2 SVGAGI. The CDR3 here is CASSYSDRGAYGYTL. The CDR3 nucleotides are TGTGCCAGCAGTTACTCTGACAGGGGAGCCTATGGCTACACCCTC.

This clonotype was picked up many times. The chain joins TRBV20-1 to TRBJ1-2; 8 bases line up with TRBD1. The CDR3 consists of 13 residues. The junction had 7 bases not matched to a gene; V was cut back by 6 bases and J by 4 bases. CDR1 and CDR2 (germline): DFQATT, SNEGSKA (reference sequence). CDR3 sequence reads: CSAPLGQGYGYTF. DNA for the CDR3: TGCAGTGCACCCTTAGGACAGGGCTATGGCTACACCTTC.

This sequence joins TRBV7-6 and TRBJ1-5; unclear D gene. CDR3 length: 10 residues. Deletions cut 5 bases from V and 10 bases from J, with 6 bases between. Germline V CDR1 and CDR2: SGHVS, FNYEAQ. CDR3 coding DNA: TGTGCCAGCAGCCACAGTCCCCAGCATTTT. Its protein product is CASSHSPQHF.

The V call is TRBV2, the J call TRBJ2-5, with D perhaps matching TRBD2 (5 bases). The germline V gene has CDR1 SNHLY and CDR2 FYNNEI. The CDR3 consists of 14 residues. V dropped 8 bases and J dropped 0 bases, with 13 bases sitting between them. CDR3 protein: CASGLATYQETQYF. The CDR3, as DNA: TGTGCCAGCGGCCTAGCTACCTACCAAGAGACCCAGTACTTC.

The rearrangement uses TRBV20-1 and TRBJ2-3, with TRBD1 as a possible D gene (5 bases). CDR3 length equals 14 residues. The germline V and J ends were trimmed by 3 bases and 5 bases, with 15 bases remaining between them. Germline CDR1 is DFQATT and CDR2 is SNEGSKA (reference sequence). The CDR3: CSARVQGLEDTQYF. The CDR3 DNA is TGCAGTGCTAGGGTCCAGGGCTTGGAAGATACGCAGTATTTT.

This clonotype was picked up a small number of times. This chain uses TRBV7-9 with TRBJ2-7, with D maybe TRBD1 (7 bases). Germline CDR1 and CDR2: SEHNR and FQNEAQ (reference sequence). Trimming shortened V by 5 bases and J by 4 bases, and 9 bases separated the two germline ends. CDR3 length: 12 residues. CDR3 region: CASSQGGYEQYF. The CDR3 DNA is TGTGCCAGCAGCCAGGGGGGATACGAGCAGTACTTC.

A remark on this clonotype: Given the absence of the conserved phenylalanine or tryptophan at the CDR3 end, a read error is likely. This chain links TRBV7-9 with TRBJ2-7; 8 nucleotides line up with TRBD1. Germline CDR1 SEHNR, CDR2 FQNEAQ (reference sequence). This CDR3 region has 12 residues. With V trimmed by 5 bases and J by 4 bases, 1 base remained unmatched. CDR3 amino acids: CASSQGAYEQYS. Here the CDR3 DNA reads TGTGCCAGCAGCCAGGGGGCTTACGAGCAGTACTCC.